One and the same sample provided the 31 T cell receptor beta chains below, sequenced in a study of blood T cell repertoires in COVID-19. Clones were sequenced by immunoSEQ multiplex PCR, and TCRdb holds only the in-frame ones, with some missing. The sample includes 100,000 to 110,000 clones, 85% to 90% seen only once; the top ten take roughly 13%. Sample: peripheral blood. The receptors were gathered from a human donor in a cohort sampled during active COVID-19.

The V and J genes are TRBV9 and TRBJ1-2; maybe TRBD1 (5 bases). V shed 4 bases and J shed 7 bases, with 11 bases lying between them. The CDR3 is 12 residues long. Germline V gene sequence: CDR1 SGDLS, CDR2 YYNGEE. The CDR3 nucleotides are TGTGCCAGCAGCCCTACCGGGGGTGGCTACACCTTC. Protein product: CASSPTGGGYTF.

This clone was observed a few times. V usage is TRBV3-1 (or the pseudogene TRBV3-2) and J usage is TRBJ1-3, with 7 bases fitting TRBD1. Germline values: CDR1 LGHDT, CDR2 YNNKEL (reference sequence). Losses at the gene ends were 4 bases for V and 0 bases for J; bases not matched to a gene: 6. CDR3 length: 16 residues. Written as DNA, the CDR3 is TGTGCCAGCAGCCTGACAGGGCCCACCTCTGGAAACACCATATATTTT. Its translation: CASSLTGPTSGNTIYF.

V is TRBV7-2 and J is TRBJ2-1; a possible D gene is TRBD2 (6 bases). The V and J ends lost 2 bases and 3 bases respectively, with 8 bases between them. The CDR3 length is 14 residues. Germline CDR1 SGHTA, CDR2 FQGNSA. As DNA, the CDR3 is TGTGCCAGCAGCTTATCGCGGGACTACAATGAGCAGTTCTTC. Translating gives CASSLSRDYNEQFF.

This clone was recorded only once. As DNA, the CDR3 is TGTGCCAGCAAGAGACAGGGGGCAGATACGCAGTATTTT. Translating it yields CASKRQGADTQYF. This rearrangement joins TRBV6-5 to TRBJ2-3; 9 nucleotides agree with TRBD1. Germline V gene data show CDR1 as MNHEY and CDR2 as SVGAGI. This CDR3 spans 13 amino acids. V was pared by 7 bases and J by 4 bases, with 3 bases of the junction left unmatched.

This chain joins TRBV5-5 and TRBJ2-7; TRBD1 agrees at 10 bases. CDR1 and CDR2 from the germline V gene are SGHKS and YYEKEE (reference sequence). J lost 5 bases, V lost 4 bases, and 15 bases had no gene match. The CDR3 spans 17 residues. The CDR3 reads CASSLLRRQGALNEQYF. The DNA of the CDR3 is TGTGCCAGCAGCCTCCTCCGTCGACAGGGGGCATTGAACGAGCAGTACTTC. Filled out from reference TRBV5-5 and TRBJ2-7, the complete variable domain reads DAGVTQSPTHLIKTRGQQVTLRCSPISGHKSVSWYQQVLGQGPQFIFQYYEKEERGRGNFPDRFSARQFPNYSSELNVNALLLGDSALYLCASSLLRRQGALNEQYFGPGTRLTVT.

V is TRBV12-5 and J is TRBJ1-5; D is possibly TRBD1 (5 bases). Germline CDR1 reads LGHNT; CDR2 reads FRNRAP. V lost 1 base to trimming and J lost 1 base, with 14 bases between them. The CDR3 contains 17 residues. The CDR3 region has the DNA TGTGCTAGTGGTTTGGGCTACTTTTCAGGGAGCAATCAGCCCCAGCATTTT. Translating gives CASGLGYFSGSNQPQHF.

In its sample, this clone was seen once. The genes are TRBV25-1 and TRBJ2-7; D remains ambiguous. Germline CDR1 reads MGHDK; CDR2 reads SYGVNS. This CDR3 has 12 amino acids. Trimming stripped 6 bases from V and 1 base from J, with 7 bases between. The CDR3 region has the DNA TGTGCCAGCAGCGAGAATTCCTACGAGCAGTACTTC. As protein: CASSENSYEQYF.

This sequence joins TRBV5-1 and TRBJ2-1; TRBD2 aligns across 14 bases. Per the germline V gene, CDR1 is SGHRS and CDR2 is YFSETQ. CDR3 length equals 15 residues. V lost 7 bases and J lost 6; bases outside the gene matches: 6. The CDR3: CASDRLAGGSNEQFF. CDR3 DNA: TGCGCCAGCGACCGACTAGCGGGAGGGAGCAATGAGCAGTTCTTC. Based on the CDR3 plus reference TRBV5-1 and TRBJ2-1, the full variable domain is KAGVTQTPRYLIKTRGQQVTLSCSPISGHRSVSWYQQTPGQGLQFLFEYFSETQRNKGNFPGRFSGRQFSNSRSEMNVSTLELGDSALYLCASDRLAGGSNEQFFGPGTRLTVL.

V and J are TRBV18 and TRBJ1-3; no firm D call. V was pared by 6 bases and J by 0 bases, with 9 bases between. Germline V gene data show CDR1 as KGHSH and CDR2 as LQKENI. The CDR3 runs to 14 residues. CDR3 coding DNA: TGTGCCAGCTCTCCCGACAACTCTGGAAACACCATATATTTT. Protein product: CASSPDNSGNTIYF.

J is TRBJ1-5 and V is TRBV7-8; D perhaps matches TRBD1 (5 bases). The CDR3 has 16 amino acids. Germline values: CDR1 SGHVS, CDR2 FQNEAQ. The V end lost 2 bases, the J end lost 4 bases, and 15 bases lay between the germline ends. The CDR3 reads CASSLFGRAINQPQHF. Written as DNA, the CDR3 is TGTGCCAGCAGCTTATTCGGCAGGGCAATTAATCAGCCCCAGCATTTT.

The chain joins TRBV6-5 to TRBJ1-1, with no clear D. The CDR3 has 14 amino acids. The ends were cut back, 0 bases at V and 1 base at J, with 6 bases in the middle. Per germline, CDR1 MNHEY and CDR2 SVGAGI. CDR3 residues: CASSYSERNTEAFF. CDR3 bases: TGTGCCAGCAGTTACTCGGAGAGGAACACTGAAGCTTTCTTT.

The V gene is TRBV19, the J gene TRBJ2-1, with 9 bases fitting TRBD1. The V and J ends lost 5 bases and 0 bases, in that order; junction bases with no gene match: 5. The CDR3 extends over 16 amino acids. In germline, CDR1 is LNHDA, CDR2 SQIVND (reference sequence). The CDR3 spells CASSLGTGSSYNEQFF. In DNA, the CDR3 is TGTGCCAGTAGTTTGGGGACAGGGAGCTCCTACAATGAGCAGTTCTTC.

The chain is built from TRBV27 and TRBJ2-5, with TRBD2 matching 12 bases. The CDR3 runs 14 residues. Germline CDR1 reads MNHEY; CDR2 reads SMNVEV (reference sequence). Trimming cost V 5 bases and J 7 bases; bases outside gene matches: 5. The CDR3 DNA is TGTGCCAGCAGTCGACTAGCGGGAGATGGGACCCAGTACTTC. Its protein product is CASSRLAGDGTQYF.

The V and J genes are TRBV7-9 and TRBJ1-1; TRBD1 matches 8 bases. Germline CDR1 is SEHNR and CDR2 is FQNEAQ (reference sequence). Trimming at V came to 5 bases and at J to 0 bases, leaving 8 bases not matched to a gene. This CDR3 has 16 residues. CDR3 coding DNA: TGTGCCAGCAGCGCCTGGACAGGGACCCTGAACACTGAAGCTTTCTTT. Protein product: CASSAWTGTLNTEAFF.

This clone was observed once. This rearrangement joins TRBV6-5 to TRBJ2-7, with D unresolved. V was pared by 0 bases and J by 7 bases, with 10 bases between. The CDR3 loop spans 13 amino acids. Germline V gene data show CDR1 as MNHEY and CDR2 as SVGAGI. CDR3 in amino acids: CASSYSRAWEQYF. CDR3 nucleotides: TGTGCCAGCAGTTACTCGAGAGCGTGGGAGCAGTACTTC.

The chain carries TRBV19 and TRBJ2-1; TRBD2 is a possible D gene (5 bases). CDR1 and CDR2 (germline): LNHDA, SQIVND (reference sequence). Trimming removed 2 bases at V and 2 bases at J, with 13 bases between. There are 16 residues in the CDR3. The CDR3 region has the DNA TGTGCCAGTAGTATACTCGCGGGTCTAACCTACAATGAGCAGTTCTTC. It encodes CASSILAGLTYNEQFF.

The chain uses TRBV9 and TRBJ1-3, with 8 positions matching TRBD1. Germline V CDR1 and CDR2: SGDLS, YYNGEE. This CDR3 is built from 16 residues. V was clipped by 0 bases and J by 3 bases; unmatched bases: 5. In nucleotides, the CDR3 is TGTGCCAGCAGCGTAGCAGGGGGCTTTGGTGGAAACACCATATATTTT. Translating gives CASSVAGGFGGNTIYF.

The chain couples TRBV7-2 to TRBJ1-4, with D tentatively TRBD1 (5 bases). In germline, CDR1 is SGHTA, CDR2 FQGNSA. The CDR3 spans 15 residues. V shed 6 bases and J shed 8 bases, with 19 bases lying between them. This chain's CDR3 is CASSLRGQGGEKLFF. Here the CDR3 DNA reads TGTGCCAGCAGTCTTAGAGGGCAGGGAGGGGAAAAACTGTTTTTT.

Details on this clone: The sample contains more than one DNA sequence encoding this CDR3. The gene calls are TRBV18 and TRBJ2-7; D call uncertain. Trimming took 3 bases from V and 1 from J, leaving 7 bases between them. Germline CDR1 reads KGHSH; CDR2 reads LQKENI. The CDR3 is 13 residues long. CDR3 DNA sequence: TGTGCCAGCTCACCCGGCGGATCCTACGAGCAGTACTTC. Encoded protein: CASSPGGSYEQYF.

This chain links TRBV11-2 with TRBJ2-2; 7 bases fit TRBD1. This CDR3 comprises 16 residues. The germline V gene has CDR1 SGHAT and CDR2 FQNNGV. V lost 4 bases to trimming and J lost 3 bases; unmatched junction nucleotides: 8. For the CDR3, the DNA is TGTGCCAGCAGCTCCCCCGGGACAGTCTACACCGGGGAGCTGTTTTTT. Amino acids: CASSSPGTVYTGELFF.

The chain recombines TRBV6-6 with TRBJ1-2, with 9 bases matching TRBD1. Trimming removed 4 bases from V and 8 bases from J; junction bases left unmatched: 11. This CDR3 has 15 residues. CDR1 is MNHNY, CDR2 SVGAGI, per germline (reference sequence). CDR3 DNA: TGTGCCAGCAGTTCCCCCCGGGACAGGGCAAACGGCTACACCTTC. It encodes CASSSPRDRANGYTF.

This clone was counted a single time. The chain couples TRBV6-5 to TRBJ2-3; D is perhaps TRBD2 (5 bases). Germline CDR1 is MNHEY and CDR2 is SVGAGI. V was trimmed by 0 bases and J by 6 bases, leaving 16 bases between them. This CDR3 has 16 residues. The CDR3 bases are TGTGCCAGCAGTTACTCGAGCTATCCCCGGAGGGATACGCAGTATTTT. Protein: CASSYSSYPRRDTQYF.

The chain carries TRBV7-2 and TRBJ1-5, with TRBD1 matching 8 bases. The V segment lost 3 bases and the J segment 3 bases; nucleotides outside the gene matches: 4. CDR3 length equals 15 residues. Germline assignment: CDR1 SGHTA and CDR2 FQGNSA. CDR3 DNA sequence: TGTGCCAGCAGCTTGGAGACAGGGGACAATCAGCCCCAGCATTTT. Translation: CASSLETGDNQPQHF.

J is TRBJ1-4 and V is TRBV30; TRBD1 aligns across 7 bases. After removal of 4 bases from V and 8 bases from J, the junction contained 7 bases not matched to a gene. This CDR3 region has 13 residues. The germline gives CDR1 GTSNPN, CDR2 SVGIG (reference sequence). CDR3 DNA sequence: TGTGCCTGGACAACAGGGGTCCGGGAAAAACTGTTTTTT. Protein product: CAWTTGVREKLFF.

The chain combines TRBV30 with TRBJ2-5; 14 bases fit TRBD2. The CDR3 is 16 residues long. V was pared by 4 bases and J by 4 bases, with 8 bases of the junction left unmatched. The germline gives CDR1 GTSNPN, CDR2 SVGIG (reference sequence). The CDR3 protein is CAWTGTSGSKRETQYF. Here the CDR3 DNA reads TGTGCCTGGACTGGGACTAGCGGGAGTAAGAGAGAGACCCAGTACTTC.

This chain links TRBV7-2 with TRBJ1-1; 7 bases fit TRBD1. This CDR3 contains 16 residues. Trimming cost V 5 bases and J 0 bases; bases outside gene matches: 9. In germline, CDR1 is SGHTA, CDR2 FQGNSA. CDR3 amino acids: CASSPNWDRLNTEAFF. The DNA for the CDR3 is TGTGCCAGCAGCCCAAATTGGGACAGATTGAACACTGAAGCTTTCTTT.

The chain links TRBV5-6 to TRBJ1-5; 8 bases map to TRBD1. The CDR3 runs 16 residues. Germline V gene sequence: CDR1 SGHDT, CDR2 YYEEEE. Trimming at V came to 2 bases and at J to 3 bases, leaving 7 bases not matched to a gene. The CDR3 nucleotides read TGTGCCAGCAGCTTAGGGGCAGGGGGCTACAATCAGCCCCAGCATTTT. This translates into CASSLGAGGYNQPQHF.

The genes are TRBV5-1 and TRBJ2-2, with TRBD1 matching over 7 bases. Germline loops: CDR1 SGHRS, CDR2 YFSETQ. CDR3 size: 16 residues. J was trimmed by 4 bases and V by 4 bases; bases with no gene match: 10. CDR3 region: CASSKDRAPVTGELFF. CDR3 nucleotides: TGCGCCAGCAGCAAAGACAGGGCCCCGGTCACCGGGGAGCTGTTTTTT.

The rearrangement joins TRBV7-9 to TRBJ2-5; 8 bases map to TRBD1. The V segment lost 5 bases and the J segment 4 bases; nucleotides outside the gene matches: 6. Per the germline V gene, CDR1 is SEHNR and CDR2 is FQNEAQ (reference sequence). The length of the CDR3 is 14 residues. The CDR3 here is CASSQDRARETQYF. In DNA form, the CDR3 reads TGTGCCAGCAGCCAGGACAGGGCTCGAGAGACCCAGTACTTC.

The chain uses TRBV18 and TRBJ2-3; a possible D gene is TRBD1 (6 bases). The CDR3 runs 14 residues. Germline V gives CDR1 KGHSH, CDR2 LQKENI. Trimming stripped 7 bases from V and 5 bases from J, with 16 bases between. CDR3 in DNA: TGTGCCAGCTTTACCGCAGGGGCCGAAGATACGCAGTATTTT. This sequence encodes CASFTAGAEDTQYF.

The chain carries TRBV24-1 and TRBJ2-3; D is possibly TRBD1 (5 bases). Germline V gives CDR1 KGHDR, CDR2 SFDVKD. The V end was cut by 6 bases, the J end by 3 bases, with 15 bases between. This CDR3 is built from 15 residues. The CDR3 nucleotides read TGTGCCACCAGTAGTGCAGGGAAAGGTACAGATACGCAGTATTTT. Translation: CATSSAGKGTDTQYF.